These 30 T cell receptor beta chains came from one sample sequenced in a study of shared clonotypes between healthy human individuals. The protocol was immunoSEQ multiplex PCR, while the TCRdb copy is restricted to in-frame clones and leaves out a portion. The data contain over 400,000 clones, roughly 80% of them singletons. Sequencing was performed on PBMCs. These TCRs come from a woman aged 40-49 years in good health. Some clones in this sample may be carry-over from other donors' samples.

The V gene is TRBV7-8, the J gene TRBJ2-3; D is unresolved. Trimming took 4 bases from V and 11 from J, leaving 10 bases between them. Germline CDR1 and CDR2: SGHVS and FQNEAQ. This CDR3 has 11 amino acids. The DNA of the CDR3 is TGTGCCAGCAGCTCCGCTGGGTTGCAGTATTTT. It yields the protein CASSSAGLQYF.

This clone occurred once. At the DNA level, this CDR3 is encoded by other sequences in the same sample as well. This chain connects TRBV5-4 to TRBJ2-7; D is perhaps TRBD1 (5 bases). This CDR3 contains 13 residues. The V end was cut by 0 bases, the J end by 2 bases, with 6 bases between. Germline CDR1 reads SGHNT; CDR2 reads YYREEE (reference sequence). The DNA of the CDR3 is TGTGCCAGCAGCTTGGGGACAACCTACGAGCAGTACTTC. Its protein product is CASSLGTTYEQYF.

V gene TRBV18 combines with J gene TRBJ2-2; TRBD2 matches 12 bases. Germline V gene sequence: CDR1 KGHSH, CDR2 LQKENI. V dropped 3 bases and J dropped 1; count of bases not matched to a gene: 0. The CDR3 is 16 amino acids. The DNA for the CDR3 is TGTGCCAGCTCACCGACTAGCGGGAGGAACACCGGGGAGCTGTTTTTT. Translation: CASSPTSGRNTGELFF.

The CDR3 loop reads CASSSPPGRRYTGELFF. In DNA form, the CDR3 reads TGTGCCAGCAGCTCGCCACCCGGGAGGAGGTACACCGGGGAGCTGTTTTTT. The chain has TRBV7-2 and TRBJ2-2; 7 bases line up with TRBD2. Germline CDR1 is SGHTA and CDR2 is FQGNSA. The ends lost 4 bases at V and 3 bases at J; junction bases unmatched: 11. The CDR3 runs 17 residues.

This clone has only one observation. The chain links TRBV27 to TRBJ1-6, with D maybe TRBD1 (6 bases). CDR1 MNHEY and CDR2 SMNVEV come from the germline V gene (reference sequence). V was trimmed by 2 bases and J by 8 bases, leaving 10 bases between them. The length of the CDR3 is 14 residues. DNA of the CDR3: TGTGCCAGCAGTTTACAGGGGAACTATTCACCCCTCCACTTT. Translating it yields CASSLQGNYSPLHF.

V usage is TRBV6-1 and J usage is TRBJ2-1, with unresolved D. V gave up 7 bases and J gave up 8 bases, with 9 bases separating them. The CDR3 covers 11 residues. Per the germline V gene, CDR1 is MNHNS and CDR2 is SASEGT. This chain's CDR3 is CASTLVHEQFF. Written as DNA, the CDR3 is TGTGCCAGCACCCTGGTGCATGAGCAGTTCTTC.

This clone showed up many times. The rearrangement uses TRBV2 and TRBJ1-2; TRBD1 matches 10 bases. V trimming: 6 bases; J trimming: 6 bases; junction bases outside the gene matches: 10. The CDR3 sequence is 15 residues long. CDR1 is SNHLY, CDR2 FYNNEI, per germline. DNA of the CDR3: TGTGCCAGCAGGCGGGACAGGGGCTCAGCTGATGGCTACACCTTC. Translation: CASRRDRGSADGYTF.

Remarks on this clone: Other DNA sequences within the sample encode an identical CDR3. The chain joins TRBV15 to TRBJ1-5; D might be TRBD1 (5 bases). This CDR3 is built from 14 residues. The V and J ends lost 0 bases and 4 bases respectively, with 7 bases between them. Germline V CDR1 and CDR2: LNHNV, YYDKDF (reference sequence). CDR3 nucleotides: TGTGCCACCAGCAGAGACAGGGATAATCAGCCCCAGCATTTT. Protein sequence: CATSRDRDNQPQHF.

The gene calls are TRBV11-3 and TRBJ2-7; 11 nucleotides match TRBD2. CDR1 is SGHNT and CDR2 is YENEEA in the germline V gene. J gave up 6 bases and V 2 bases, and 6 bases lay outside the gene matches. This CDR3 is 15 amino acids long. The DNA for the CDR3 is TGTGCCAGCAGCTTAAGCCTAGCGGGAGGCTCCGAGCAGTACTTC. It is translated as CASSLSLAGGSEQYF.

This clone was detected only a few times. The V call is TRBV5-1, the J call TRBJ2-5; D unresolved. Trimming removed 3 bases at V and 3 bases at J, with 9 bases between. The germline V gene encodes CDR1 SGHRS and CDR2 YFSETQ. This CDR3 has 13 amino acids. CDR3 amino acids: CASSYSGEETQYF. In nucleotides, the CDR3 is TGCGCCAGCAGCTATAGTGGTGAAGAGACCCAGTACTTC.

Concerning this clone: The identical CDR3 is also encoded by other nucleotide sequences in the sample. This CDR3 reads CASSPRTSGNYEQYF. The CDR3 nucleotides read TGTGCCAGCAGCCCTCGGACTAGCGGAAACTACGAGCAGTACTTC. The V and J genes are TRBV28 and TRBJ2-7; 10 nucleotides align to TRBD2. The V segment lost 6 bases and the J segment 3 bases; nucleotides outside the gene matches: 8. The germline CDR1 and CDR2 sequences are MDHEN and SYDVKM. There are 15 residues in the CDR3.

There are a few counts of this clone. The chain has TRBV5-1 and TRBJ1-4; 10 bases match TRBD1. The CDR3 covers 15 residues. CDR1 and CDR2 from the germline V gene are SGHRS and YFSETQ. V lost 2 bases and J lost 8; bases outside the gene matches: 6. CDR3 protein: CASSFGTGEGEKLFF. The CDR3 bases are TGCGCCAGCAGCTTCGGGACAGGGGAGGGAGAAAAACTGTTTTTT.

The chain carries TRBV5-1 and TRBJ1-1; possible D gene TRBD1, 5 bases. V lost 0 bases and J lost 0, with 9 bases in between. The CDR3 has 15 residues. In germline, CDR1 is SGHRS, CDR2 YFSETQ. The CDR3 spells CASSLVGVMNTEAFF. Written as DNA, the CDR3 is TGCGCCAGCAGCTTGGTAGGGGTCATGAACACTGAAGCTTTCTTT.

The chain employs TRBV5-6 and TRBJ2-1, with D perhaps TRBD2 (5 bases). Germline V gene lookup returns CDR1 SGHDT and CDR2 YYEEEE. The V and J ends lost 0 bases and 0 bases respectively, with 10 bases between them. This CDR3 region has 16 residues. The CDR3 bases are TGTGCCAGCAGCTTGGCCCCGGCGGGCTCCTACAATGAGCAGTTCTTC. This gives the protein CASSLAPAGSYNEQFF.

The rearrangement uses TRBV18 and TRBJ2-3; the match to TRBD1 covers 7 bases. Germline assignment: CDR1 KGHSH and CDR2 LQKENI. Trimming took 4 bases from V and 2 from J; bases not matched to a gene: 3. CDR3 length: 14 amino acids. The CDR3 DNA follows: TGTGCCAGCTCACGTGGACAGGACACAGATACGCAGTATTTT. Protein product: CASSRGQDTDTQYF.

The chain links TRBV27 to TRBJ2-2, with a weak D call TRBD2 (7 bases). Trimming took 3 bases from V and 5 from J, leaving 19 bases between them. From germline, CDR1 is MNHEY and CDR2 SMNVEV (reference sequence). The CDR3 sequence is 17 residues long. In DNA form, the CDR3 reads TGTGCCAGCAGTTTGTGGGAGGGACAAGGATCTACCGGGGAGCTGTTTTTT. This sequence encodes CASSLWEGQGSTGELFF.

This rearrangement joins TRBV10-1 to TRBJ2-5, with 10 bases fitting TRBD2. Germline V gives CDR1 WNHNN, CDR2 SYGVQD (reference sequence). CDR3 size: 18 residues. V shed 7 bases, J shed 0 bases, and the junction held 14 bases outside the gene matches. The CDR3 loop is CASIVYNRTSGYQETQYF. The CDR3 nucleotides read TGCGCCAGCATTGTTTATAATAGGACTAGCGGTTACCAAGAGACCCAGTACTTC.

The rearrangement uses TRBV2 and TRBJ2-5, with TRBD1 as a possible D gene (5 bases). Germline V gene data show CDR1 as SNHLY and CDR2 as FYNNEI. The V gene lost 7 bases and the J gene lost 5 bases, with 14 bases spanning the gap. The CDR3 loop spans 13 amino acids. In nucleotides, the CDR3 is TGTGCCAGCACCTGGGCAGGGATGGAGACCCAGTACTTC. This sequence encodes CASTWAGMETQYF.

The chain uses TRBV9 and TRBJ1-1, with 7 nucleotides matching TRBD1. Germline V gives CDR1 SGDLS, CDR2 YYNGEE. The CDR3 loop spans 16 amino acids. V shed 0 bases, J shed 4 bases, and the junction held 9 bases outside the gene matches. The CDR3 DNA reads TGTGCCAGCAGCGTAGGGGAGGGGGCGAAGTCCACTGAAGCTTTCTTT. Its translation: CASSVGEGAKSTEAFF.

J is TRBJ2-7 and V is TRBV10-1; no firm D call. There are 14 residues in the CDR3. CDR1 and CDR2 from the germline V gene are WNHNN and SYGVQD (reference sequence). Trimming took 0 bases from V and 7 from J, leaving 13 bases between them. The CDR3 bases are TGCGCCAGCAGTGAGTCGGATAAATCGTGGGAGCAGTACTTC. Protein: CASSESDKSWEQYF.

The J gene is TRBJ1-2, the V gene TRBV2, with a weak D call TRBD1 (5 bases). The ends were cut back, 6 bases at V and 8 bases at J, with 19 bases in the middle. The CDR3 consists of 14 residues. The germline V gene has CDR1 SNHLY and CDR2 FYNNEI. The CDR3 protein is CASRETGTQSGYTF. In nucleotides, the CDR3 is TGTGCCAGCAGGGAAACCGGGACCCAGTCCGGCTACACCTTC.

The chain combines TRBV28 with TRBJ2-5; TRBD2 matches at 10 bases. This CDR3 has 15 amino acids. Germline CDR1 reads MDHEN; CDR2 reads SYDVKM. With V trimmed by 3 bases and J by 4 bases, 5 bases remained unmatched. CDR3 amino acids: CASSFLSGRGETQYF. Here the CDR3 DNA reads TGTGCCAGCAGTTTCCTCAGCGGGAGGGGAGAGACCCAGTACTTC.

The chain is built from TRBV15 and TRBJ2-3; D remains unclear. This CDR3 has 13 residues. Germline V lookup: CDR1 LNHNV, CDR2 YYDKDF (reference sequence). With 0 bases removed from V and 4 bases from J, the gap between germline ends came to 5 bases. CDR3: CATSRDLADTQYF. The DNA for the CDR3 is TGTGCCACCAGCAGAGATCTTGCAGATACGCAGTATTTT.

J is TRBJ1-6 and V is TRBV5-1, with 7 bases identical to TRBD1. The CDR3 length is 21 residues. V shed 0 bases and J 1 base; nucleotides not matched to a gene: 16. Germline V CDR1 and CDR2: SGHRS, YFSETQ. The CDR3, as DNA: TGCGCCAGCAGCTTGGCACCGGGACAGCTTAATTCGGGGTCCTATAATTCACCCCTCCACTTT. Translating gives CASSLAPGQLNSGSYNSPLHF.

The CDR3 region has the DNA TGTGCCAGCAGCCCGTCTCACGAGACTGGCTATGGCTACACCTTC. Protein product: CASSPSHETGYGYTF. The V and J genes are TRBV28 and TRBJ1-2; unclear D gene. The length of the CDR3 is 15 residues. V gave up 6 bases and J gave up 4 bases, with 18 bases separating them. Germline CDR1 is MDHEN and CDR2 is SYDVKM.

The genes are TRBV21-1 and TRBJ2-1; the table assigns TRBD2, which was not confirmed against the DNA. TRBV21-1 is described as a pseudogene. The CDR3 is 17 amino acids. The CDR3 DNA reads TGTGCCAGCAGCAAAGATAAGTCCACTAGCTCCTACAATGAGCAGTTCTTC. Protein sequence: CASSKDKSTSSYNEQFF.

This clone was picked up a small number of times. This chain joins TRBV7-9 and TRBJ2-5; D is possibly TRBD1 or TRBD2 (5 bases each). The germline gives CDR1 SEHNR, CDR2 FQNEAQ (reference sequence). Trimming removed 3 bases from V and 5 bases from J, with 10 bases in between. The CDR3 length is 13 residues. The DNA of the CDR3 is TGTGCCAGCAGCTTCGACAGAGGGGAGACCCAGTACTTC. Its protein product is CASSFDRGETQYF. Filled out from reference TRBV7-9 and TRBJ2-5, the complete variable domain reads DTGVSQNPRHKITKRGQNVTFRCDPISEHNRLYWYRQTLGQGPEFLTYFQNEAQLEKSRLLSDRFSAERPKGSFSTLEIQRTEQGDSAMYLCASSFDRGETQYFGPGTRLLVL.

In DNA, the CDR3 is TGTGCCAGCAGTGAATATTCGGGAGGGAGCACAGATACGCAGTATTTT. The encoded protein is CASSEYSGGSTDTQYF. The chain employs TRBV6-1 and TRBJ2-3, with 8 bases fitting TRBD2. Germline-derived CDR1 and CDR2 are MNHNS and SASEGT. The length of the CDR3 is 16 residues. V was clipped by 2 bases and J by 0 bases; unmatched bases: 4.

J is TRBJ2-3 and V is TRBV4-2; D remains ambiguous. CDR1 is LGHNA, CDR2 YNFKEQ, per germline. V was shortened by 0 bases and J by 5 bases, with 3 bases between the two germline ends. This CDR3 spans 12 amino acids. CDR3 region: CASSQEIDTQYF. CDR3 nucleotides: TGTGCCAGCAGCCAAGAGATAGATACGCAGTATTTT.

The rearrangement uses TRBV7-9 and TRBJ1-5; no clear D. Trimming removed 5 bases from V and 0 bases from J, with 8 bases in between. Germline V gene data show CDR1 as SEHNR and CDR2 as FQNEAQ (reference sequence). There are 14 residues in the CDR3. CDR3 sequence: CASSTLSSNQPQHF. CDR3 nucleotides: TGTGCCAGCAGCACATTAAGTAGCAATCAGCCCCAGCATTTT.